The TCR beta chain under discussion was sequenced for a study of blood T cell repertoires in COVID-19. The wider study: Collection of acute and convalescent COVID-19 samples took place in the United States, Italy and Spain.

Enrolled during active infection, Seattle patients were then followed longitudinally. Original processing notes: Reference gene primer amplification yielded estimated nucleated cell counts. Sequencing used immunoSEQ multiplex PCR; TCRdb keeps in-frame clones, though not all of them. V and J calls and clone size are those listed in that table; D and trimming were worked out from the DNA. The top ten hold more than 1.4% of the sample, which has about 300,000 clones, roughly 83% seen once. This receptor was obtained from a human donor with COVID-19, enrolled during active disease. The donor label of this sample is uncertain. Sequenced material: peripheral blood.

In DNA form, the CDR3 reads TGCGCCAGCGGTCGGGATGATGAAGCTTTCTTT. It translates to CASGRDDEAFF. The chain links TRBV5-1 to TRBJ1-1, with D hard to call. Trimming shortened V by 7 bases and J by 7 bases, and 11 bases separated the two germline ends. This CDR3 comprises 11 residues. Germline values: CDR1 SGHRS, CDR2 YFSETQ.